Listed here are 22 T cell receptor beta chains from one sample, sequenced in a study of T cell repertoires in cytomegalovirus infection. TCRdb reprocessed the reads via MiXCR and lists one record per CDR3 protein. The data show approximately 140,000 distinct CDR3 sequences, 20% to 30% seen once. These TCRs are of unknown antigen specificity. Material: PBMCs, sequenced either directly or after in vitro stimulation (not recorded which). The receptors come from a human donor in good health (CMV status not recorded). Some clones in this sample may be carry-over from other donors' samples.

CDR3 sequence (DNA): TGCGCCAGCAGCTTGGTGCTAGCGGGCCCCACAGATACGCAGTATTTT. Residues: CASSLVLAGPTDTQYF. The chain couples TRBV5-1 to TRBJ2-3; 8 positions agree with TRBD2. Germline V lookup: CDR1 SGHRS, CDR2 YFSETQ. The CDR3 is 16 amino acids. V lost 0 bases, J lost 2 bases, and 5 bases stayed unmatched.

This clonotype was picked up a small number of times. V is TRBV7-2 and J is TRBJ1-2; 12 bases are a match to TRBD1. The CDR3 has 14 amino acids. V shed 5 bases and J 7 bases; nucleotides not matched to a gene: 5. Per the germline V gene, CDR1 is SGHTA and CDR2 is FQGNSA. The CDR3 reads CASSTGTGGGGYTF. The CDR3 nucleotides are TGTGCCAGCAGCACAGGGACAGGGGGCGGTGGCTACACCTTC.

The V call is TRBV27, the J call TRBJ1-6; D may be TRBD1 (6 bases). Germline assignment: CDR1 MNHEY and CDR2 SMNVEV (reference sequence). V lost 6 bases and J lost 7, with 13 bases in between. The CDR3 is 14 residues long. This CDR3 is CASRLQGTNSPLHF. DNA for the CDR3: TGTGCCAGCAGACTACAGGGTACGAATTCACCCCTCCACTTT.

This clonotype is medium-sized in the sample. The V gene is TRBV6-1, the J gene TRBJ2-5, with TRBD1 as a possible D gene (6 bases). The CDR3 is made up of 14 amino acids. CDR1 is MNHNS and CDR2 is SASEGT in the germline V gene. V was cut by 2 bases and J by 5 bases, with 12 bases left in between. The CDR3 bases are TGTGCCAGCAGTGAACCTACAGGGTGGGAGACCCAGTACTTC. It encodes CASSEPTGWETQYF.

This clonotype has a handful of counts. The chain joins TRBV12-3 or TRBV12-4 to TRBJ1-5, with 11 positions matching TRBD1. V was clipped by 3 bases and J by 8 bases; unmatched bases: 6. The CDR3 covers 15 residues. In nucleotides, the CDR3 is TGTGCCAGCAGTTTTAGGACAGGGGGCTTGGAGCCCCAGCATTTT. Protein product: CASSFRTGGLEPQHF.

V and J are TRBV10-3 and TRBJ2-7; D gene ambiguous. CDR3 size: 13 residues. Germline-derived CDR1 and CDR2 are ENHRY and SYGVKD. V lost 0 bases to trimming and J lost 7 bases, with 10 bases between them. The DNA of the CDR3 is TGTGCCATCAGTGAGTCCCGGGCTAGGGAGCAGTACGTC. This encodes CAISESRAREQYV.

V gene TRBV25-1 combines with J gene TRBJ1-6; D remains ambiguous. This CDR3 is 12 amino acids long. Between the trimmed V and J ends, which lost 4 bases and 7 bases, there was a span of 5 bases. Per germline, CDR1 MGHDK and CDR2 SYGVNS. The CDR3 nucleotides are TGTGCCAGCAGTGGACTAAATTCACCCCTCCACTTT. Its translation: CASSGLNSPLHF.

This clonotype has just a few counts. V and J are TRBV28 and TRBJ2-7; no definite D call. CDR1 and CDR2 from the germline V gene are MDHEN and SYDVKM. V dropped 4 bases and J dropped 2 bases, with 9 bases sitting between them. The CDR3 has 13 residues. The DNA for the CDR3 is TGTGCCAGCAGTTACATGGGTCCCTACGAGCAGTACTTC. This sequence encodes CASSYMGPYEQYF.

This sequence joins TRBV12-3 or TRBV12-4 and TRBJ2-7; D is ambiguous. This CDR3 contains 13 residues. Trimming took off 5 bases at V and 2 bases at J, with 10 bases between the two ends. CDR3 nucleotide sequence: TGTGCCAGCAGTCGGGTCCTTACCTACGAGCAGTACTTC. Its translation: CASSRVLTYEQYF.

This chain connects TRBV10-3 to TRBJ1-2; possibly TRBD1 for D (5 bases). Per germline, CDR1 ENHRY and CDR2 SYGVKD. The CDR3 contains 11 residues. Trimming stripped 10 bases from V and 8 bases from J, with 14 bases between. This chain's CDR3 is CATGRGEGYTF. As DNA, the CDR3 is TGTGCCACCGGGAGGGGAGAGGGCTACACCTTC.

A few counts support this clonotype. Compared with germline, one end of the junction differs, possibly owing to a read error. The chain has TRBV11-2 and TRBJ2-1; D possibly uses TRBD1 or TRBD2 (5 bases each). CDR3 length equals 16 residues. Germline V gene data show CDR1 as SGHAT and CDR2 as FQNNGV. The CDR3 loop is CASSRVGGFSYNERFF. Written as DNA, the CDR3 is TGTGCCAGCAGCCGAGTTGGGGGTTTCTCCTACAATGAGCGGTTCTTC.

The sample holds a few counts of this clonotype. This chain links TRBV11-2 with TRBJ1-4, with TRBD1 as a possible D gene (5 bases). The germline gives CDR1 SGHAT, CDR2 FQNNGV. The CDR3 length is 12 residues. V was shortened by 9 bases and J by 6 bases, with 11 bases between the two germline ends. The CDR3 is CASTGLDEKLFF. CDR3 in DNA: TGTGCCAGTACGGGACTGGATGAAAAACTGTTTTTT.

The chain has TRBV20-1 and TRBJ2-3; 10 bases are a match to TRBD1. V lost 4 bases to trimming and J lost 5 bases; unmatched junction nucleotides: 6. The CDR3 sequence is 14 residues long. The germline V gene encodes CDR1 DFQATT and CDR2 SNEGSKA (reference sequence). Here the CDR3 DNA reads TGCAGTGCTACCGGGACAGGGGATCTAGATACGCAGTATTTT. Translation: CSATGTGDLDTQYF.

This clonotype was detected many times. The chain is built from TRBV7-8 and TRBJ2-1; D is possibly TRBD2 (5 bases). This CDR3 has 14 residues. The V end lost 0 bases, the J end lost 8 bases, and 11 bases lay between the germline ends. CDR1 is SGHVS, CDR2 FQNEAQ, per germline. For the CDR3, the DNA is TGTGCCAGCAGCTTAGCGGGGAGTTTGGATGAGCAGTTCTTC. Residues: CASSLAGSLDEQFF.

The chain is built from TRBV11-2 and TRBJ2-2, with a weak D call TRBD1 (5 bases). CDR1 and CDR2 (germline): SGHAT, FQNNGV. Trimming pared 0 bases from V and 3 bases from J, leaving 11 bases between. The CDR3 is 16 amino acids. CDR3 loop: CASSLDLGVYTGELFF. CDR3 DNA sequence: TGTGCCAGCAGCTTAGATCTAGGGGTATACACCGGGGAGCTGTTTTTT.

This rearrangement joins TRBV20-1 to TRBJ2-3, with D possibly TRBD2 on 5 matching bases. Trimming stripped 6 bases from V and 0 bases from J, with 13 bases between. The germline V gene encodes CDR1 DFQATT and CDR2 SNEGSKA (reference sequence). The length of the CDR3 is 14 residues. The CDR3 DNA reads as TGCAGTGCCCTAGGGCGGACTAGCACAGATACGCAGTATTTT. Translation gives CSALGRTSTDTQYF.

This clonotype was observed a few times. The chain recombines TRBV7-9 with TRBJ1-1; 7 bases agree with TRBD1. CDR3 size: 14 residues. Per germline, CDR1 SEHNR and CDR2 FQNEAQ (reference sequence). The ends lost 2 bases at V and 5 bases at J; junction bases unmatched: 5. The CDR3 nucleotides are TGTGCCAGCAGCTTAAACAGGGGCAAGACTGAAGCTTTCTTT. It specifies CASSLNRGKTEAFF.

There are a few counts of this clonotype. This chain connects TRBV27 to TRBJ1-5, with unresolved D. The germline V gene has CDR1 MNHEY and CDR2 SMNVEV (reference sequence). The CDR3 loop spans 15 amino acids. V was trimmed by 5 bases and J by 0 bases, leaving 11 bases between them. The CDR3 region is CASSHRRDSNQPQHF. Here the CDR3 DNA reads TGTGCCAGCAGTCACCGACGGGATAGCAATCAGCCCCAGCATTTT.

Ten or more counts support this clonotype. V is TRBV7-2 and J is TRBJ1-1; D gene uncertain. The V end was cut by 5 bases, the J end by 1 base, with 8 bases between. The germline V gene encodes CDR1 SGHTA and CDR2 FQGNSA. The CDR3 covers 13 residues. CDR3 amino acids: CASSPQTNTEAFF. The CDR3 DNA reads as TGTGCCAGCAGCCCCCAGACGAACACTGAAGCTTTCTTT.

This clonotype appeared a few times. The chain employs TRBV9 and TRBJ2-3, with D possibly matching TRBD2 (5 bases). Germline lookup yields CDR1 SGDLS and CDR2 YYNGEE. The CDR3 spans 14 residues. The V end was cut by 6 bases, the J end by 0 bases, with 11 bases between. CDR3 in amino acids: CASTRAASTDTQYF. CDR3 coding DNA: TGTGCCAGCACACGAGCGGCTAGCACAGATACGCAGTATTTT.

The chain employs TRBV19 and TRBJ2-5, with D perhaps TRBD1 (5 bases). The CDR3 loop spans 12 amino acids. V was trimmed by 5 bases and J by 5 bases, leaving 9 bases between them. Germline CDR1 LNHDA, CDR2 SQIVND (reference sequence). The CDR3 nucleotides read TGTGCCAGTAGTCGACAGTTGGAGACCCAGTACTTC. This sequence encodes CASSRQLETQYF.

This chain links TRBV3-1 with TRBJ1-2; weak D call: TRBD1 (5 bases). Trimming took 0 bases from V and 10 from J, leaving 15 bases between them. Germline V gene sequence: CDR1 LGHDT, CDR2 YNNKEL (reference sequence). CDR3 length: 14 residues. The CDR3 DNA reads TGTGCCAGCAGCCAAGAAGGAACAGGCGGGGCCTACACCTTC. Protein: CASSQEGTGGAYTF.